Each of the 26 T cell receptor beta chains below was sequenced from the same sample in a study of blood T cell repertoires in COVID-19. TCRdb's copy holds only in-frame clones and misses some; the assay was immunoSEQ multiplex PCR. This sample has 40,000 to 50,000 clones, with around 86% found just once. Sequences were obtained from peripheral blood. Source of these receptors: a man aged 45-60 years with active COVID-19.

The chain links TRBV19 to TRBJ2-7; 10 positions agree with TRBD2. CDR3 length: 19 residues. Germline V gene lookup returns CDR1 LNHDA and CDR2 SQIVND (reference sequence). The V segment lost 3 bases and the J segment 3 bases; nucleotides outside the gene matches: 17. For the CDR3, the DNA is TGTGCCAGTAGTATCTTCTGGACTAGCGGAGACGCTCTGGGCTACGAGCAGTACTTC. It codes for CASSIFWTSGDALGYEQYF.

The rearrangement links TRBV3-1 (or the pseudogene TRBV3-2) to TRBJ2-7; TRBD1 matches at 9 bases. The CDR3 length is 15 residues. CDR1 and CDR2 from the germline V gene are LGHDT and YNNKEL (reference sequence). Losses at the gene ends were 4 bases for V and 3 bases for J; bases not matched to a gene: 7. The CDR3 is CASSLTGTGIYEQYF. The CDR3 nucleotides read TGTGCCAGCAGCCTTACCGGGACAGGGATCTACGAGCAGTACTTC.

This clone was detected only a few times. V and J are TRBV6-1 and TRBJ1-4; D not certain. This CDR3 spans 16 amino acids. Germline CDR1 MNHNS, CDR2 SASEGT. Trimming shortened V by 4 bases and J by 0 bases, and 12 bases separated the two germline ends. This CDR3 reads CASSVYTVATNEKLFF. The CDR3 DNA sequence: TGTGCCAGCAGTGTCTATACCGTTGCAACTAATGAAAAACTGTTTTTT.

The genes are TRBV7-9 and TRBJ2-7; 7 bases are a match to TRBD2. Germline trimming cut 0 bases from V and 5 bases from J; bases unmatched to any gene: 10. Germline loops: CDR1 SEHNR, CDR2 FQNEAQ (reference sequence). This CDR3 region has 16 residues. In DNA, the CDR3 is TGTGCCAGCAGCTTAGCGATGGGAGGGAAGGGCCACGAGCAGTACTTC. This encodes CASSLAMGGKGHEQYF. The full variable domain, its missing parts supplied by reference TRBV7-9 and TRBJ2-7, is DTGVSQNPRHKITKRGQNVTFRCDPISEHNRLYWYRQTLGQGPEFLTYFQNEAQLEKSRLLSDRFSAERPKGSFSTLEIQRTEQGDSAMYLCASSLAMGGKGHEQYFGPGTRLTVT.

The chain joins TRBV5-1 to TRBJ2-1, with D unclear. V was clipped by 2 bases and J by 4 bases, with 7 bases between them. Germline V gene sequence: CDR1 SGHRS, CDR2 YFSETQ. The CDR3 runs to 13 residues. The CDR3 sequence: CASSFWRYNEQFF. The CDR3, as DNA: TGCGCCAGCAGCTTTTGGAGATACAATGAGCAGTTCTTC.

Regarding this clone: Other DNA sequences in the sample encode the same CDR3. The chain uses TRBV9 and TRBJ2-3; D possibly corresponds to TRBD2 (5 bases). The CDR3 loop spans 16 amino acids. Germline CDR1 is SGDLS and CDR2 is YYNGEE. The V end lost 0 bases, the J end lost 2 bases, and 13 bases lay between the germline ends. CDR3 amino acids: CASSVGERGITDTQYF. CDR3 in DNA: TGTGCCAGCAGCGTAGGAGAAAGAGGGATCACAGATACGCAGTATTTT.

The chain combines TRBV10-3 with TRBJ2-2; 10 bases fit TRBD2. J lost 0 bases, V lost 3 bases, and 1 base had no gene match. This CDR3 region has 16 residues. CDR1 is ENHRY, CDR2 SYGVKD, per germline. CDR3 nucleotide sequence: TGTGCCATCAGTGAAGCGGGAGGGGCGAACACCGGGGAGCTGTTTTTT. It encodes CAISEAGGANTGELFF.

This clone occurred many times. The same CDR3 can be traced to other DNA sequences in this sample. The rearrangement joins TRBV27 to TRBJ2-5, with D perhaps TRBD1 (6 bases). There are 14 residues in the CDR3. CDR1 is MNHEY and CDR2 is SMNVEV in the germline V gene (reference sequence). Trimming pared 5 bases from V and 1 base from J, leaving 11 bases between. CDR3 DNA sequence: TGTGCCAGCAGTCCCGGGACAACCCAAGAGACCCAGTACTTC. It is translated as CASSPGTTQETQYF.

This clone came up a few times. The chain couples TRBV14 to TRBJ2-7; D is unresolved. This CDR3 is built from 12 residues. The V end lost 1 base, the J end lost 4 bases, and 5 bases lay between the germline ends. Germline CDR1 reads SGHDN; CDR2 reads FVKESK. DNA of the CDR3: TGTGCCAGCAGCCAAGGACATTACGAGCAGTACTTC. Residues: CASSQGHYEQYF.

This clone was seen a few times. The chain carries TRBV5-6 and TRBJ2-5; 10 bases match TRBD2. The CDR3 length is 16 residues. Losses at the gene ends were 2 bases for V and 5 bases for J; bases not matched to a gene: 9. In germline, CDR1 is SGHDT, CDR2 YYEEEE. The CDR3 sequence: CASSFGASGSQETQYF. The DNA for the CDR3 is TGTGCCAGCAGCTTTGGGGCTAGCGGGAGCCAGGAGACCCAGTACTTC.

The V gene is TRBV18, the J gene TRBJ1-1; D not resolved. Germline assignment: CDR1 KGHSH and CDR2 LQKENI. The CDR3 runs to 15 residues. V lost 2 bases, J lost 1 base, and 11 bases lay in between. CDR3 region: CASSPFNRRNTEAFF. The CDR3 DNA reads TGTGCCAGCTCACCATTTAATAGAAGGAACACTGAAGCTTTCTTT.

This rearrangement joins TRBV25-1 to TRBJ1-2, with TRBD1 matching over 9 bases. Unmatched junction bases numbered 6, after V lost 6 bases and J lost 1 base. Germline assignment: CDR1 MGHDK and CDR2 SYGVNS. This CDR3 contains 15 residues. CDR3 sequence reads: CASRGQGRGNYGYTF. The CDR3 nucleotides read TGTGCCAGCAGGGGACAGGGAAGGGGTAACTATGGCTACACCTTC.

The gene calls are TRBV4-1 and TRBJ1-3; D is uncertain. The CDR3 length is 16 residues. CDR1 MGHRA and CDR2 YSYEKL come from the germline V gene. V dropped 3 bases and J dropped 0 bases, with 12 bases sitting between them. The CDR3 sequence: CASSQEPTGSGNTIYF. The CDR3 DNA is TGCGCCAGCAGCCAGGAACCGACGGGCTCTGGAAACACCATATATTTT.

This clone was seen just once. The V gene is TRBV4-2, the J gene TRBJ1-4; D is unclear. The CDR3 sequence is 15 residues long. Germline V gene sequence: CDR1 LGHNA, CDR2 YNFKEQ. The germline V and J ends were trimmed by 0 bases and 7 bases, with 12 bases remaining between them. CDR3 in amino acids: CASSQDEGSGEKLFF. The DNA for the CDR3 is TGTGCCAGCAGCCAAGATGAGGGCTCTGGTGAAAAACTGTTTTTT.

This sequence joins TRBV19 and TRBJ2-7; D may be TRBD1 (5 bases). This CDR3 contains 13 residues. Germline assignment: CDR1 LNHDA and CDR2 SQIVND (reference sequence). Trimming took 4 bases from V and 4 from J, leaving 11 bases between them. The CDR3 DNA follows: TGTGCCAGTAGTAATCGACAGCCTTACGAGCAGTACTTC. Translation gives CASSNRQPYEQYF.

V gene TRBV19 combines with J gene TRBJ2-4; D perhaps matches TRBD1 (6 bases). There are 14 residues in the CDR3. The germline gives CDR1 LNHDA, CDR2 SQIVND (reference sequence). V shed 8 bases and J shed 6 bases, with 17 bases lying between them. The CDR3 DNA reads TGTGCCAGTGGTAGAGCCCAACAGGGAAACATTCAGTACTTC. Amino acid sequence: CASGRAQQGNIQYF.

The rearrangement links TRBV28 to TRBJ2-7; 7 bases line up with TRBD2. Per the germline V gene, CDR1 is MDHEN and CDR2 is SYDVKM. With V trimmed by 5 bases and J by 9 bases, 7 bases remained unmatched. This CDR3 spans 12 amino acids. The CDR3 is CASSHNSGGQYF. CDR3 DNA sequence: TGTGCCAGCAGTCACAACTCGGGGGGGCAGTACTTC.

The V and J genes are TRBV6-2 or TRBV6-3 and TRBJ2-7; D not resolved. Germline values: CDR1 MNHEY, CDR2 SVGEGT. This CDR3 spans 16 amino acids. With 2 bases removed from V and 1 base from J, the gap between germline ends came to 15 bases. The CDR3 DNA reads as TGTGCCAGCAGTTACACTTTTTCAGGCAGTTCCTACGAGCAGTACTTC. Encoded protein: CASSYTFSGSSYEQYF.

The V gene is TRBV6-5, the J gene TRBJ2-1; D may be TRBD1 (5 bases). V dropped 2 bases and J dropped 8 bases, with 19 bases sitting between them. Germline V gives CDR1 MNHEY, CDR2 SVGAGI. The length of the CDR3 is 16 residues. CDR3 nucleotides: TGTGCCAGCAGTTACAAAATGGGCAGGGCTTCCGATGAGCAGTTCTTC. Translation: CASSYKMGRASDEQFF.

This chain uses TRBV27 with TRBJ2-1, with D unclear. Between the trimmed V and J ends, which lost 4 bases and 4 bases, there was a span of 8 bases. From germline, CDR1 is MNHEY and CDR2 SMNVEV (reference sequence). CDR3 length: 13 residues. DNA for the CDR3: TGTGCCAGCAGTTGGCAACGTTACAATGAGCAGTTCTTC. Residues: CASSWQRYNEQFF.

The chain is built from TRBV10-2 and TRBJ2-2; perhaps TRBD1 as D (6 bases). The CDR3 is made up of 14 amino acids. Trimming removed 3 bases at V and 4 bases at J, with 9 bases between. Looked up from germline, CDR1 is WSHSY and CDR2 is SAAADI. The CDR3 DNA reads as TGCGCCAGCAGTGAACAGGGAAGCACCGGGGAGCTGTTTTTT. Protein sequence: CASSEQGSTGELFF.

This chain links TRBV3-1 (or the pseudogene TRBV3-2) with TRBJ2-6; a weak D match, TRBD2 (5 bases). This CDR3 is built from 15 residues. Germline V CDR1 and CDR2: LGHDT, YNNKEL (reference sequence). Between the trimmed V and J ends, which lost 4 bases and 0 bases, there was a span of 7 bases. The CDR3: CASSLGISGANVLTF. The CDR3 nucleotides are TGTGCCAGCAGCCTCGGGATCTCTGGGGCCAACGTCCTGACTTTC.

The V and J genes are TRBV2 and TRBJ1-6; 7 bases agree with TRBD1. Germline CDR1 is SNHLY and CDR2 is FYNNEI. V lost 6 bases to trimming and J lost 8 bases; unmatched junction nucleotides: 7. This CDR3 comprises 14 residues. The DNA for the CDR3 is TGTGCCAGCAGGGGGGACAGTGCCTATTCACCCCTCCACTTT. This sequence encodes CASRGDSAYSPLHF.

This rearrangement joins TRBV12-3 or TRBV12-4 to TRBJ2-1, with TRBD2 as a possible D gene (5 bases). The CDR3 spans 13 residues. With 6 bases removed from V and 5 bases from J, the gap between germline ends came to 11 bases. The chain's CDR3 is CASSPTGDNEQFF. Written as DNA, the CDR3 is TGTGCCAGCAGCCCTACCGGGGACAATGAGCAGTTCTTC.

The rearrangement joins TRBV11-3 to TRBJ2-7; D is ambiguous. CDR1 is SGHNT, CDR2 YENEEA, per germline. The CDR3 consists of 15 residues. V dropped 0 bases and J dropped 0 bases, with 9 bases sitting between them. CDR3 coding DNA: TGTGCCAGCAGCTTAGATCCAGGTTTCTCCTACGAGCAGTACTTC. Translation gives CASSLDPGFSYEQYF. Using reference TRBV11-3 and TRBJ2-7 for the parts outside the CDR3, the full variable domain is EAGVVQSPRYKIIEKKQPVAFWCNPISGHNTLYWYLQNLGQGPELLIRYENEEAVDDSQLPKDRFSAERLKGVDSTLKIQPAELGDSAVYLCASSLDPGFSYEQYFGPGTRLTVT.

This clone came up once. V usage is TRBV5-1 and J usage is TRBJ1-1; D might be TRBD1 (6 bases). V dropped 4 bases and J dropped 1 base, with 11 bases sitting between them. This CDR3 has 14 amino acids. Germline V lookup: CDR1 SGHRS, CDR2 YFSETQ. The CDR3 DNA is TGCGCCAGCAGCGAACAGGGTACGAACACTGAAGCTTTCTTT. Translation gives CASSEQGTNTEAFF.